This T cell receptor (beta chain) was observed in a study of read filtering for tumor transcriptome and immune sequencing. In the study overall: Revised staging placed roughly eight patients in R-ISS I, about 15 in II, more than 5 in III. General study findings and limits: Sorted CD138-negative bone marrow cells were not purified T cells. IR-seq and RNA-seq agreed better without single-read clonotypes. Single-read clonotypes: approximately 87% of IR-seq clonotypes (around 4% of reads), about 75% of RNA-seq clonotypes (around 48% of reads).

Concerning this clonotype itself: Antigen specificity is unknown. An end of the junction does not agree with germline; a read error may underlie this.

The library was built from around 380 ng RNA with molecular barcoded adaptors for alpha/delta and beta/gamma chains. TCRdb reprocessed the reads with MiXCR, giving one entry per CDR3 protein. This sample has tens of thousands of distinct CDR3 sequences; roughly 14% occur once, and the top ten carry just under 45%. The clonotype comes from a donor aged 40 or older with multiple myeloma. The sequencing sample was made of a population of CD138-negative cells sorted from bone marrow.

CDR3 bases: TGTGCCGCCAGAAACGGACTGGGTACCTACAATGAGCAGCTCTTC. It yields the protein CAARNGLGTYNEQLF. The gene calls are TRBV24-1 and TRBJ2-1; maybe TRBD2 (5 bases). CDR1 KGHDR and CDR2 SFDVKD come from the germline V gene. This CDR3 has 15 amino acids.